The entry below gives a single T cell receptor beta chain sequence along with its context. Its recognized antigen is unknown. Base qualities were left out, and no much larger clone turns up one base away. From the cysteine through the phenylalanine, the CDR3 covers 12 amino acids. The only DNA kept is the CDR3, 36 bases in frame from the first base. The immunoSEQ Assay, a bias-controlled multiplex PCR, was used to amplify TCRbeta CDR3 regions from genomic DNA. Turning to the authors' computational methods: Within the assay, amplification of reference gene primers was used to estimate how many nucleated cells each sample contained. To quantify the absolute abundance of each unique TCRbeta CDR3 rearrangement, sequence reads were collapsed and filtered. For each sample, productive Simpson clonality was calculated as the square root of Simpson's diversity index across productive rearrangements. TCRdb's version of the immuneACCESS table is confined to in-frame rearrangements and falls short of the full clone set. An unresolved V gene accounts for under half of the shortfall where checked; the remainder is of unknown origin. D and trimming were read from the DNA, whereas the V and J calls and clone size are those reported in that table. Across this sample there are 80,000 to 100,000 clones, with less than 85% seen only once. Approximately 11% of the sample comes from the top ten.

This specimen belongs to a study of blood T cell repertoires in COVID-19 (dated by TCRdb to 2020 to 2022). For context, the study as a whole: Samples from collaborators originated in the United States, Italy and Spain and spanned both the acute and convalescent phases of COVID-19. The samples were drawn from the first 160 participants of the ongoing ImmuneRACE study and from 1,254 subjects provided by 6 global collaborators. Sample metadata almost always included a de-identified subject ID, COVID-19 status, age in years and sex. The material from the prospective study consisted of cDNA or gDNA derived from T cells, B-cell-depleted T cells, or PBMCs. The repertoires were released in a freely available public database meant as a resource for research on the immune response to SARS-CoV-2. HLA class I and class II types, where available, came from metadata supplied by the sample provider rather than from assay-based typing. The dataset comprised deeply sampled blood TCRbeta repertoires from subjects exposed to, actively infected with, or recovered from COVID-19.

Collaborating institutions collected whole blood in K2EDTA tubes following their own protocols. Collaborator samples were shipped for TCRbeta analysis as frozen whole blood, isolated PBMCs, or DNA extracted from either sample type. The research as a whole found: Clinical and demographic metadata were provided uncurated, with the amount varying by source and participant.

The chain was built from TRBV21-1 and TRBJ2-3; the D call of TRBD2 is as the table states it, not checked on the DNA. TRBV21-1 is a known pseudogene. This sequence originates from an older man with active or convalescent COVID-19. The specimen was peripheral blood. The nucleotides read TGTGCCAGTAGAGCGGGGCAGGATACGCAGTATTTT. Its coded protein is CASRAGQDTQYF.